This TCR beta chain was sequenced for a study of blood T cell repertoires in COVID-19 (TCRdb year 2020). Concerning the study at large: The collaborator samples originated in the United States, Italy and Spain and spanned the acute and convalescent phases of COVID-19. The repertoires were released in a freely available public database meant as a resource for research on the immune response to SARS-CoV-2. The sample metadata nearly always contained a de-identified subject ID, COVID-19 status, age in years and sex. Where available, HLA class I and class II types were taken from metadata supplied by the sample provider and were not determined by assay-based typing. The material from the prospective study consisted of cDNA or gDNA derived from T cells, B-cell-depleted T cells, or PBMCs. The samples were drawn from two sources: the first 160 participants of the ongoing ImmuneRACE study, and fewer than 1,500 subjects contributed by 6 global collaborators. Deeply sampled blood TCRbeta repertoires from subjects exposed to, actively infected with, or recovered from COVID-19 were included in the dataset. Results the study describes overall, beyond this receptor: The quantity of clinical and demographic metadata differed by source and by participant and was supplied without curation.

The immunoSEQ Assay, a bias-controlled multiplex PCR, was used to amplify TCRbeta CDR3 regions from genomic DNA. In the authors' own workflow: The number of nucleated cells in each sample was estimated by amplification of reference gene primers within the assay. To quantify the absolute abundance of each unique TCRbeta CDR3 rearrangement, sequence reads were collapsed and filtered. For each sample, productive Simpson clonality was calculated by taking the square root of Simpson's diversity index across productive rearrangements. Here the immuneACCESS table is served through TCRdb, limited to in-frame sequences with V and J called. Missing clones are a known gap in these copies; in checked studies unresolved V genes cover under half, and the rest lacks a known reason. That table is the source of V, J and clone size, and D and trimming were worked out from the DNA. This sample holds some 120,000 clones; about 85% were observed only once. The top ten clones comprise about 7% of the sample.

Via the germline V gene, CDR1 is SGHTA and CDR2 FQGTGA. Relative to germline, V is 5 bases shorter and J is 3 bases shorter, with 13 bases between their ends. The CDR3, from cysteine to phenylalanine, totals 14 residues. Left in the record is the CDR3 DNA by itself, 42 bases read in frame from the first base. On this clone: Its antigen specificity is not known. No base quality information exists; no much larger clone differs at one position.

Whole blood was collected in K2EDTA tubes by collaborating institutions according to the institutions' own protocols. For TCRbeta analysis, collaborators shipped samples in one of three forms: frozen whole blood, isolated PBMCs, or DNA extracted from either of those sample types. This clonotype originated in a man aged 80 or over with active or convalescent COVID-19. The sequencing sample was made of peripheral blood. The chain employs TRBV7-3 and TRBJ1-1; the best D guess is TRBD1, with 6 bases matching. Here is the DNA: TGTGCCAGCAGCGTACAGGGTGAGGACACTGAAGCTTTCTTT. It translates as CASSVQGEDTEAFF.